These 3 T cell receptor beta chains originate from one sample sequenced in a study of T cell responses to AZD1222 COVID-19 vaccine. Measured with immunoSEQ multiplex PCR; TCRdb has only the in-frame clones, and not every one. This repertoire shows some 120,000 clones, 88% found once; its top ten account for roughly 4%. Material: peripheral blood, obtained on day 0 of AZD1222 vaccination. The receptors shown here come from an adult in good health.

The chain couples TRBV11-1 to TRBJ2-7; D is unresolved. The CDR3 consists of 13 residues. Between the trimmed V and J ends, which lost 1 base and 0 bases, there was a span of 4 bases. CDR1 and CDR2 (germline): SGHAT, FQDESV (reference sequence). CDR3 region: CASSLVGSYEQYF. The CDR3 coding sequence is TGTGCCAGCAGCTTAGTCGGCTCCTACGAGCAGTACTTC.

The chain is built from TRBV29-1 and TRBJ2-1; TRBD2 might be the D (6 bases). Germline CDR1 is SQVTM and CDR2 is ANQGSEA. The CDR3 is made up of 12 amino acids. The germline V and J ends were trimmed by 5 bases and 3 bases, with 8 bases remaining between them. The CDR3 protein is CSVTTSYNEQFF. CDR3 sequence (DNA): TGCAGCGTTACGACTAGCTACAATGAGCAGTTCTTC.

J is TRBJ1-3 and V is TRBV11-1; D remains unclear. CDR1 is SGHAT, CDR2 FQDESV, per germline (reference sequence). Deletions cut 5 bases from V and 0 bases from J, with 8 bases between. CDR3 size: 14 residues. The chain's CDR3 is CASSAGSSGNTIYF. As DNA, the CDR3 is TGTGCCAGCAGCGCCGGCTCCTCTGGAAACACCATATATTTT.